Listed below are T cell receptor beta chains from one sample, sequenced in a study of vaccination effects on CD4 cells after COVID-19. Using immunoSEQ multiplex PCR, the repertoire was profiled, and TCRdb retains in-frame clones only, with some absent. This sample carries tens of thousands of clones, 65% to 70% of them seen once, and the ten largest clones take 3.5% to 4.5%. For these TCRs, the target antigens are not known. The source material was CD4+ T cells from PBMCs cultured without peptide, sampled before COVID-19 vaccination. These receptors originate from a human donor who received a COVID-19 vaccine. The CDR3 runs from the conserved cysteine through the conserved F or W. D genes are given only for firm matches. Only part of the rows carry a size: once, few, many, or a class if the clone is expanded.

clone_size j_call d_call v_call cdr3_aa cdr3_nt
once TRBJ2-7 TRBD2 TRBV19 CASSTGTSLYEQYF TGTGCCAGTAGTACCGGGACTAGTCTTTACGAGCAGTACTTC
- TRBJ2-7 TRBD1 TRBV5-4 CASQIQQGPSSYEQYF TGTGCCAGCCAAATCCAACAGGGGCCGAGCTCCTACGAGCAGTACTTC
- TRBJ2-3 TRBD2 TRBV5-1 CASSLISGTSTDTQYF TGCGCCAGCAGCTTAATAAGCGGGACTAGCACAGATACGCAGTATTTT
- TRBJ2-1 TRBD2 TRBV15 CATSSEAGYNEQFF TGTGCCACCAGCAGTGAAGCGGGGTACAATGAGCAGTTCTTC
- TRBJ1-1 - TRBV2 CASSAGVTEAFF TGTGCCAGCAGCGCAGGGGTTACTGAAGCTTTCTTT
- TRBJ2-3 - TRBV2 CASSALGVITDTQYF TGTGCCAGCAGCGCCCTAGGGGTTATTACAGATACGCAGTATTTT
few TRBJ2-2 - TRBV6-5 CASSSTANTGELFF TGTGCCAGCAGTTCGACAGCGAACACCGGGGAGCTGTTTTTT
few TRBJ2-1 - TRBV23-1 CASSQGRGGRGINEQFF TGCGCCAGCAGTCAAGGACGTGGCGGTCGCGGAATCAATGAGCAGTTCTTC
- TRBJ1-3 TRBD1 TRBV2 CASRTDRVGNTIYF TGTGCCAGCAGGACGGACAGGGTCGGAAACACCATATATTTT
- TRBJ2-1 TRBD2 TRBV5-4 CASSPGTSGAYNEQFF TGTGCCAGCAGCCCCGGGACTAGCGGGGCTTACAATGAGCAGTTCTTC
- TRBJ2-6 - TRBV3-1/TRBV3-2 CASSFTGGSGANVLTF TGTGCCAGCAGCTTCACCGGGGGCTCTGGGGCCAACGTCCTGACTTTC
- TRBJ2-1 TRBD1 TRBV19 CASSIGQVDNEQFF TGTGCCAGTAGCATTGGACAGGTTGACAATGAGCAGTTCTTC
- TRBJ1-4 TRBD1 TRBV10-1 CASKGAGGQGSEKLFF TGCGCCAGCAAAGGGGCCGGGGGACAGGGGTCTGAAAAACTGTTTTTT
- TRBJ1-2 - TRBV5-4 CASSYSQGQERGYTF TGTGCCAGCAGCTACTCCCAGGGCCAAGAGCGCGGCTACACCTTC
- TRBJ2-7 TRBD1 TRBV18 CASSPPGQGLYEQYF TGTGCCAGCTCACCACCGGGACAGGGGCTCTACGAGCAGTACTTC
- TRBJ1-1 - TRBV10-1 CATQGHRNTEAFF TGCGCCACCCAGGGACACCGAAACACTGAAGCTTTCTTT
- TRBJ2-5 TRBD1 TRBV4-1 CASSLQGAGETQYF TGCGCCAGCAGCTTACAGGGGGCGGGGGAGACCCAGTACTTC
- TRBJ2-7 - TRBV27 CASRRDQAYEQYF TGTGCCAGCCGCCGGGACCAAGCCTACGAGCAGTACTTC
- TRBJ2-7 TRBD1 TRBV6-7 CASSEDRGRISYEQYF TGTGCCAGCAGCGAGGACAGGGGGCGAATCTCCTACGAGCAGTACTTC
- TRBJ1-1 - TRBV5-1 CASSSGMNTEAFF TGCGCCAGCAGCTCGGGAATGAACACTGAAGCTTTCTTT
- TRBJ2-1 - TRBV10-3 CAISRGEGVKGNEQFF TGTGCCATCAGCCGTGGTGAGGGAGTGAAGGGGAATGAGCAGTTCTTC
- TRBJ1-2 - TRBV7-8 CASSSRRQPTNYGYTF TGTGCCAGCAGCTCACGGAGACAGCCAACTAACTATGGCTACACCTTC
few TRBJ2-1 TRBD2 TRBV7-9 CASSLERGGHNEQFF TGTGCCAGCAGCTTAGAGCGGGGGGGACACAATGAGCAGTTCTTC
- TRBJ1-2 - TRBV27 CASSSGYYGYTF TGTGCCAGCAGTTCCGGGTACTATGGCTACACCTTC
- TRBJ2-1 TRBD2 TRBV3-1/TRBV3-2 CASSQVGLADNNEQFF TGTGCCAGCAGCCAAGTTGGACTAGCGGACAACAATGAGCAGTTCTTC
- TRBJ1-1 - TRBV3-1/TRBV3-2 CASSQAFTEAFF TGTGCCAGCAGCCAAGCTTTCACTGAAGCTTTCTTT
- TRBJ2-1 TRBD1 TRBV5-5 CASSLQFGQGLLDEQFF TGTGCCAGCAGCTTGCAATTTGGACAGGGTCTACTGGATGAGCAGTTCTTC
- TRBJ2-6 TRBD2 TRBV27 CASSSILAGVIGANVLTF TGTGCCAGCAGTTCCATACTAGCGGGAGTGATTGGGGCCAACGTCCTGACTTTC
once TRBJ1-5 - TRBV3-1/TRBV3-2 CASSQDLPVHSNQPQHF TGTGCCAGCAGCCAAGACCTCCCGGTTCATAGCAATCAGCCCCAGCATTTT
few TRBJ2-5 - TRBV7-7 CASSSGRSYQETQYF TGTGCCAGCAGCTCGGGACGGAGTTACCAAGAGACCCAGTACTTC